This is a list of T cell receptor beta chains from one sample in a study of T cell repertoires in cytomegalovirus infection. Antigen specificity for these receptors is unknown. TCRdb re-derived calls from the reads in MiXCR, one entry per CDR3 protein. The sample has about 770,000 distinct CDR3 sequences; around 29% are singletons. The sequences come from cultured CD8+ T cells from PBMCs, collected from culture after CMV antigen stimulation. The origin of the receptors is a human donor in good health (CMV status not recorded). Some clones in this sample may be carry-over from other donors' samples. The CDR3 runs from the conserved cysteine through the conserved F or W. D genes are given only for firm matches. Expanded clones get a size class; other rows say once, few or many, or leave the size out.

d_call j_call clone_size v_call cdr3_nt cdr3_aa
TRBD2 TRBJ2-3 few TRBV9 TGTGCCAGCAGCGCCGGGACTAGCGGGGGCCCCACAGATACGCAGTATTTT CASSAGTSGGPTDTQYF
- TRBJ2-5 few TRBV6-6 TGTGCCAGCAGCACCTTTTTGGGCGAAGAGACCCAGTACTTC CASSTFLGEETQYF
- TRBJ2-1 - TRBV28 TGTGCCAGCAGTTTATACCAAGACAATGAGCAGTTCTTC CASSLYQDNEQFF
TRBD1 TRBJ2-1 many TRBV7-4 TGTGCCAGCAGCTTCCGGGACAGGGGGCCAATGGATGAGCAGTTCTTC CASSFRDRGPMDEQFF
- TRBJ1-5 - TRBV6-1 TGTGCCAGCAGTGAATGGGAGACCTCCAATCAGCCCCAGCATTTT CASSEWETSNQPQHF
- TRBJ2-5 - TRBV10-3 TGTGCCATCCGGGACTCCCAAAGGACCCAGTACTTC CAIRDSQRTQYF
- TRBJ2-3 - TRBV27 TGTGCCAGCAGTCTGTCCTTCCCTTGGGATACGCAGTATTTT CASSLSFPWDTQYF
- TRBJ2-1 - TRBV4-3 TGCGCCAGCAGCCAAGTGACGGGACATGAGCAGTTCTTC CASSQVTGHEQFF
- TRBJ1-2 few TRBV6-1 TGTGCCAGCAGTGACAGTCCCTATGGCTACACCTTC CASSDSPYGYTF
TRBD1 TRBJ1-2 few TRBV5-8 TGTGCCAGCCCGACAGGGAGGACTACCTATGGCTACACCTTC CASPTGRTTYGYTF
- TRBJ1-2 few TRBV7-4 TGTGCCAGCAGCTTAGGGACATCCCTTAACTATGGCTACACCTTC CASSLGTSLNYGYTF
- TRBJ1-6 - TRBV7-6 TGTGCCAGCAGCTCAGACAACTATAATTCACCCCTCCACTTT CASSSDNYNSPLHF
- TRBJ2-4 - TRBV6-2/TRBV6-3 TGTGCCAGCAGTGTCCTGGGAGACAGCGAAAACATTCAGTACTTC CASSVLGDSENIQYF
- TRBJ1-2 - TRBV10-2 TGCGCCAGCAGTGATACCTTCGACTATGGCTACACCTTC CASSDTFDYGYTF
- TRBJ1-4 - TRBV7-6 TGTGCCAGCAGCTTAGGGACACTACCCTGGGGGGAAAAACTGTTTTTT CASSLGTLPWGEKLFF
- TRBJ2-5 - TRBV11-2 TGTGCCAGTCCGGGGGCCCAAGAGACCCAGTACTTC CASPGAQETQYF
TRBD1 TRBJ1-1 many TRBV11-1 TGTGCCAGCAGCATTCTGCCGGGACAGGGACGTACTGAAGCTTTCTTT CASSILPGQGRTEAFF
- TRBJ2-1 few TRBV28 TGTGCCAGCAGTCCTCCGGGACCTGACTACAATGAGCAGTTCTTC CASSPPGPDYNEQFF
- TRBJ2-1 many TRBV7-6 TGTGCCAGCAGCTTAGAGGCAGGGCCCTACAATGAGCAGTTCTTC CASSLEAGPYNEQFF
- TRBJ2-1 - TRBV27 TGTGCCAGCAGACTAGCTTCCTACAATGAGCAGTTCTTC CASRLASYNEQFF
- TRBJ2-2 many TRBV7-6 TGTGCCAGCAGCTTAACGAGCGGGGAGCTGTTTTTT CASSLTSGELFF
- TRBJ1-6 many TRBV4-1 TGCGCCAGCAGCCAAGGGACGGTAAATAATTCACCCCTCCACTTT CASSQGTVNNSPLHF
- TRBJ2-6 few TRBV27 TGTGCCAGCAGCAGGGCGGGCTCTGGGGCCAACGTCCTGACTTTC CASSRAGSGANVLTF
- TRBJ2-1 few TRBV7-9 TGTGCCAGCAGCTCCCCTAGGGGATCCTACAATGAGCAGTTCTTC CASSSPRGSYNEQFF
- TRBJ2-3 - TRBV11-3 TGTGCCAGCAGCTTAGATCACCATCTCGGGAGCACAGATACGCAGTATTTT CASSLDHHLGSTDTQYF
TRBD1 TRBJ2-3 few TRBV13 TGTGCCAGCAGCTTAACGGCAGGGACAGTAGGAGATACGCAGTATTTT CASSLTAGTVGDTQYF
- TRBJ1-3 many TRBV7-6 TGTGCCAGCAGCCCTCGGACAGACTCTGGAAACACCATATATTTT CASSPRTDSGNTIYF
TRBD1 TRBJ2-3 many TRBV7-8 TGTGCCAGCAGCTTATGGGGACAGACTAGCACAGATACGCAGTATTTT CASSLWGQTSTDTQYF
- TRBJ2-1 once TRBV27 TGTGCCTCCTGGAGGGGGCCCAATGAGCAGTTCTTC CASWRGPNEQFF
TRBD2 TRBJ2-1 - TRBV6-6 TGTGCCAGCAGTTACCCAGAAAAACATACTAGCGGGGACAACAATGAGCAGTTCTTC CASSYPEKHTSGDNNEQFF
TRBD1 TRBJ1-1 few TRBV7-9 TGTGCCAGCATCTTGACAGGGCGGATCGTTCCGAACACTGAAGCTTTCTTT CASILTGRIVPNTEAFF
TRBD1 TRBJ2-1 - TRBV6-1 TGTGCCAGCCGGGACAGGTATTTTGAGCAGTTCTTC CASRDRYFEQFF
- TRBJ2-3 - TRBV27 TGTGCCAGCAGTGGGGGTTGGGCAGATACGCAGTATTTT CASSGGWADTQYF
- TRBJ1-2 once TRBV7-9 TGTGCCAGCAGCCGCTCTCTCGGAGGGCCCTATGGCTACACCTTC CASSRSLGGPYGYTF
TRBD1 TRBJ2-1 few TRBV7-9 TGTGCCAGCAGCCCCCGGGACAGGGGTGTGCACAATGAGCAGTTCTTC CASSPRDRGVHNEQFF
- TRBJ1-5 - TRBV7-9 TGTGCCAGCAGCCCTCTTGCGGGGGGGCCCAATCAGCCCCAGCATTTT CASSPLAGGPNQPQHF
- TRBJ2-3 few TRBV7-6 TGTGCCAGCAGCTTGTCGGCGGGGCCAGATACGCAGTATTTT CASSLSAGPDTQYF